The entry that follows covers one T cell receptor beta chain sequence. Its matching antigen is unknown. This sample is drawn from a study of early T cells in non-severe SARS-CoV-2 infection. Study overall: The input, bulk RNA from unsorted whole blood, was sequenced, and chains were unpaired.

Whole-study results and caveats: VDJdb matches were skewed toward anti-spike CD8 T cell responses.

Unique molecular identifiers tagged individual cDNA molecules. Via MiXCR, TCRdb re-called the 5' RACE reads, giving one row per CDR3 protein. The data show approximately 71,000 distinct CDR3 sequences, 12% to 15% seen once. The sequenced sample was whole blood. The TCR comes from an adult who was a healthcare worker with PCR-confirmed SARS-CoV-2 infection or an uninfected control (not recorded which).

CDR3 sequence (DNA): TGTGCCAGTAGTATAGAACCACTGGGATGGCAGATCAATCAGCCCCAGCATTTT. Its translation: CASSIEPLGWQINQPQHF. The chain joins TRBV19 to TRBJ1-5, with no clear D. Trimming shortened V by 0 bases and J by 3 bases, and 18 bases separated the two germline ends. CDR3 size: 18 residues. Germline CDR1 is LNHDA and CDR2 is SQIVND (reference sequence).